The present T cell receptor beta chain was sequenced within a study of T cell clones after liver transplantation. Study as a whole: Three of eight recipients were HCV-positive; others had non-autoimmune, non-viral indications. Without induction therapy, subjects received standard immunosuppression until 12-24 months post-transplant.

Per germline, CDR1 SGHRS and CDR2 YFSETQ. The CDR3 is made up of 16 amino acids. Trimming cost V 2 bases and J 4 bases, with 16 bases left between them. Study results and limitations: Post-transplant, graft-donor-reactive CD4 TCRbeta sequences in blood dropped significantly in most of the 8 subjects. These preliminary findings come from unstandardized post-transplant sampling times.

This clone was counted once. The target antigen is unknown. Some clones are missing from TCRdb's copy, which holds only in-frame ones; the method was immunoSEQ multiplex PCR. This table holds roughly 80,000 clones, around 78% found once. The chain couples TRBV5-1 to TRBJ1-3; D gene unclear. Sample: CD4+ T cells from blood, taken at the 22-month timepoint. This TCR came from a human patient who received a liver transplant. Some T cells may possibly be graft donor cells. The CDR3 DNA is TGCGCCAGCAGCTTCTTGTCGGCTGGGGAGGGAAACACCATATATTTT. The encoded protein is CASSFLSAGEGNTIYF.